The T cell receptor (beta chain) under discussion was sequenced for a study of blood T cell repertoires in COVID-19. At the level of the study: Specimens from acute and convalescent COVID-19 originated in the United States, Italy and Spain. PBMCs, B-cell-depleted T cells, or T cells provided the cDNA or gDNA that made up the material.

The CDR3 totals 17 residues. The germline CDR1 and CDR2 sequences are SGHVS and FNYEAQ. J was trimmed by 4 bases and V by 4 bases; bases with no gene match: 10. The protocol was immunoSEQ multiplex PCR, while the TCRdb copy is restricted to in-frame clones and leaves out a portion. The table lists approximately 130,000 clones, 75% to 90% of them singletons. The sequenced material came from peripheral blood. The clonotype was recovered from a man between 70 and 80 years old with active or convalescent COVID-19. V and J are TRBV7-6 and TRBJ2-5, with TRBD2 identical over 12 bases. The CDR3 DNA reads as TGTGCCAGCAGCTCACCGACTAGCGGGAGAGATAGAGAGACCCAGTACTTC. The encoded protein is CASSSPTSGRDRETQYF.